This TCR beta chain was captured in a study of cytomegalovirus exposure and HLA in healthy donors. Looking at the study overall: The approximately 130 validation repertoires were reported in a later analysis to have been generated on the same platform as the roughly 720 first-cohort repertoires.

This CDR3 contains 14 residues. Between the trimmed V and J ends, which lost 2 bases and 5 bases, there was a span of 10 bases. Germline values: CDR1 GTSNPN, CDR2 SVGIG (reference sequence). General study findings and limits: Investigators reported some 150 TCR beta chains as tied to cytomegalovirus. The classifier reportedly diagnosed cytomegalovirus status with high sensitivity and specificity.

Data came from immunoSEQ multiplex PCR; TCRdb stores just in-frame clones and leaves some out. The sample holds roughly 260,000 clones, around 90% seen once. To note about this clone: The antigen remains undetermined.

The chain has TRBV30 and TRBJ1-6, with D perhaps TRBD1 (5 bases). This receptor was taken from a woman between 18 and 29 years old in good health and CMV-seronegative. The source material was PBMCs. This chain's CDR3 is CAWSPGTNNSPLHF. CDR3 nucleotide sequence: TGTGCCTGGAGTCCCGGGACTAATAATTCACCCCTCCACTTT.